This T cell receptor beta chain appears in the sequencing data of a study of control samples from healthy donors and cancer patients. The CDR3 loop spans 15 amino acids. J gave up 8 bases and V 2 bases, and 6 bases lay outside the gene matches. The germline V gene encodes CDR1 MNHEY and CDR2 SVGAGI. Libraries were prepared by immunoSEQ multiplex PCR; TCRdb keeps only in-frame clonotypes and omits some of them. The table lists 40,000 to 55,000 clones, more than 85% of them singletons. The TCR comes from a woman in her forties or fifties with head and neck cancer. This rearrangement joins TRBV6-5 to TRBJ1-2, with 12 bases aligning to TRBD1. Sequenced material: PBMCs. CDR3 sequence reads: CASSYGDRGRRGYTF. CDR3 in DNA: TGTGCCAGCAGTTACGGGGACAGGGGGCGGAGGGGCTACACCTTC.